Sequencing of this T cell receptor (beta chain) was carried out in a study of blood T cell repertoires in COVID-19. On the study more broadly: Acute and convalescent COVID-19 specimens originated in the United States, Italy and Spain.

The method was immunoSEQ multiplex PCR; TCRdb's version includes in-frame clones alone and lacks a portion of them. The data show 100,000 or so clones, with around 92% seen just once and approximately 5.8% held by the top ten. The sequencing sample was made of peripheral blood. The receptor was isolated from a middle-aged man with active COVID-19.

The CDR3 reads CASSLAVQGWTEAFF. The CDR3 DNA is TGTGCCAGCAGCTTGGCCGTACAGGGGTGGACTGAAGCTTTCTTT. V and J are TRBV5-4 and TRBJ1-1, with 7 bases that match TRBD1. This CDR3 contains 15 residues. Germline V gene data show CDR1 as SGHNT and CDR2 as YYREEE (reference sequence). The V and J ends lost 0 bases and 5 bases, in that order; junction bases with no gene match: 7.